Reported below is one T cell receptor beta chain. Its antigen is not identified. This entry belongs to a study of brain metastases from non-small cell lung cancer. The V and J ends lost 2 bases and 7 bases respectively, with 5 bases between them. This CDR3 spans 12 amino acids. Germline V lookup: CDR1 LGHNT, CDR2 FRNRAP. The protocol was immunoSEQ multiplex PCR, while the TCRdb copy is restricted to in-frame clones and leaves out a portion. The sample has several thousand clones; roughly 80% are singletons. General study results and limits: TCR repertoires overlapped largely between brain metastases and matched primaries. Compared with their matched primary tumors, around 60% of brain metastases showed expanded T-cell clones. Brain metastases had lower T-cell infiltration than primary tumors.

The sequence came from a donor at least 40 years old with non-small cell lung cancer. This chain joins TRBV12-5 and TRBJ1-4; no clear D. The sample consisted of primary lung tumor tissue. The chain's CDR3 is CASGLTTEKLFF. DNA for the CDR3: TGTGCTAGTGGTTTGACGACTGAAAAACTGTTTTTT.